Reported below is one TCR beta chain. Its antigen is still unknown. The CDR3 loop spans 14 amino acids. The V segment lost 7 bases and the J segment 7 bases; nucleotides outside the gene matches: 5. Germline-derived CDR1 and CDR2 are WSHSY and SAAADI. This sample was taken from a study of Tregs in tolerant kidney transplant recipients. Findings and caveats of the study: Biological reproducibility was not directly addressed, but technical replication error appeared minimal. Few patients were studied, so findings need validation in larger groups. Expanding Tregs on activated donor B cells appeared to best identify donor-specific TCRbeta clones.

Profiled with immunoSEQ multiplex PCR; TCRdb holds only in-frame clones, not every one. There are over 85,000 clones in the sample; 93% occur only once, and 0.46% lies in the top ten. The receptor was isolated from a human donor who received a combined kidney and bone marrow transplant. Specimen: CD4+ T cells from blood, collected before the transplant. The chain combines TRBV10-2 with TRBJ1-5; 12 nucleotides match TRBD1. The CDR3 region is CASTGQGAGQPQHF. The DNA for the CDR3 is TGCGCCAGCACGGGACAGGGGGCAGGGCAGCCCCAGCATTTT.